The rows below give T cell receptor beta chains drawn from one sample of a study of T cell repertoires in cytomegalovirus infection. TCRdb ran MiXCR on the reads and lists one entry per CDR3 protein. The repertoire holds 120,000 to 150,000 distinct CDR3 sequences, approximately 5.9% seen once, with approximately 19% in the top ten. The sequencing sample was made of PBMCs. Every receptor here comes from a human donor in good health (CMV status not recorded). Some clones in this sample may be carry-over from other donors' samples. Each CDR3 is given with its conserved first and last residue. The D gene is left open where the match is weak. A clone size is listed for some rows: how often the clone was seen (once, few, many), or a class if it is expanded.

j_call v_call clone_size cdr3_length d_call cdr3_nt cdr3_aa
TRBJ1-5 TRBV28 many 15 - TGTGCCAGCAGTTTTAGAACGGCCGGAAATCAGCCCCAGCATTTT CASSFRTAGNQPQHF
TRBJ2-3 TRBV28 few 16 TRBD2 TGTGCCAGCAGTTTAAGTGGCGGGGGGCCTACAGATACGCAGTATTTT CASSLSGGGPTDTQYF
TRBJ1-5 TRBV6-2/TRBV6-3 many 15 TRBD1 TGTGCCAGCGGCGACCGACAGGGAAGGTATCAGCCCCAGCATTTT CASGDRQGRYQPQHF
TRBJ1-2 TRBV19 - 16 - TGTGCCAGTAGTGCGTCTACAGGGTATGGATTCTATAGCTACACCTTC CASSASTGYGFYSYTF
TRBJ2-1 TRBV7-8 many 13 - TGTGCCAGCAGACCCTCGGGCTTCAATGAGCAGTTCTTC CASRPSGFNEQFF
TRBJ2-2 TRBV29-1 few 13 - TGCAGCGTTGGTCCCATAGGGTCCGGGGAGCTGTTTTTT CSVGPIGSGELFF
TRBJ1-5 TRBV20-1 - 15 - TGCAGTGCTTCGAGACAGGAATTGGCATATCAGCCCCAGCATTTT CSASRQELAYQPQHF
TRBJ2-1 TRBV20-1 few 14 TRBD2 TGCAGTGCTAGGGCCGCGGGGGGGTCGGGTGAGCAGTTCTTC CSARAAGGSGEQFF
TRBJ1-2 TRBV7-9 few 16 TRBD1 TGTGCCAGCATCCCGGACAGGGGGCGCAGGAGCTATGGCTACACCTTC CASIPDRGRRSYGYTF
TRBJ2-3 TRBV19 few 14 TRBD2 TGTGCCACCCGGGTAGCGGGGGAAGCAGATACGCAGTATTTT CATRVAGEADTQYF
TRBJ2-5 TRBV2 few 15 TRBD2 TGTGCCAGCAGTCCACCGACTAGCGGGGGCGAGACCCAGTACTTC CASSPPTSGGETQYF
TRBJ2-3 TRBV5-1 few 14 TRBD2 TGCGCCAGCAGGCGAACTAGCGGGGGTGATACGCAGTATTTT CASRRTSGGDTQYF
TRBJ2-5 TRBV7-2 many 15 - TGTGCCAGCAGCTCGGGATCTAGCGATCAAGAGACCCAGTACTTC CASSSGSSDQETQYF
TRBJ1-6 TRBV7-9 many 13 TRBD1 TGTGCCAGCAGCAAACCGACAGGGAGCCTCATCCACTTT CASSKPTGSLIHF
TRBJ2-3 TRBV7-4 many 15 - TGTGCCAGCAGCTTCGGTCGCAGACGCACAGATACGCAGTATTTT CASSFGRRRTDTQYF
TRBJ1-2 TRBV7-2 many 14 TRBD1 TGTGCCAGCAGCCCGGACAGGGTACGAGGTGGCTACACCTTC CASSPDRVRGGYTF
TRBJ1-3 TRBV4-3 many 17 - TGCGCCAGCAGCCAAGAGGCTACCAGGAGATCTGGAGACACCATATATTTT CASSQEATRRSGDTIYF
TRBJ2-7 TRBV28 many 12 - TGTGCCAGCAGTTTATTTATCGACGAGCAGTACTTC CASSLFIDEQYF
TRBJ2-2 TRBV6-6 many 17 TRBD1 TGTGCCAGCAGTTACCCGGCTCCGGGACAGGGTCACGGGGAGCTGTTTTTT CASSYPAPGQGHGELFF
TRBJ1-5 TRBV9 - 15 - TGTGCCAGCAGCGTAGGGGGACTAGCTACAGATACGCAGCATTTT CASSVGGLATDTQHF
TRBJ2-3 TRBV7-3 many 13 TRBD2 TGTGCCAGCAGCCCTCGGACTAGCGGGGAGCAGTATTTT CASSPRTSGEQYF
TRBJ1-1 TRBV7-2 many 12 TRBD1 TGTGCCAGCAGCTTTCGACAGGGTAAAGCTTTCTTT CASSFRQGKAFF
TRBJ2-3 TRBV6-2/TRBV6-3 many 13 - TGTGCCACCAAAGGGGGGGGCCTGTTGACGCAGTATTTT CATKGGGLLTQYF
TRBJ2-5 TRBV5-1 many 13 - TGCGCCAGCAGCTTGCCATTTCGCGGGACCCAGTACTTC CASSLPFRGTQYF
TRBJ1-1 TRBV30 many 14 - TGTGCCTGGAGTGTACTTTTACGACAAGAAGAAGCTTTCTTT CAWSVLLRQEEAFF
TRBJ1-5 TRBV28 - 14 - TGTGCCAGCAAGGGAGGGGTTGGATATCAGCCCCAGCATTTT CASKGGVGYQPQHF
TRBJ2-1 TRBV11-3 few 15 - TGTGCCAGCAGTCCCCGGGGGGCTTGGGACAATGAGCAGTTCTTC CASSPRGAWDNEQFF
TRBJ1-2 TRBV20-1 many 17 TRBD1 TGCAGTGCTAGGGATGACCACGCCGGACAGGGGGCCAATGGCTACACCTTC CSARDDHAGQGANGYTF
TRBJ1-1 TRBV11-2 many 16 - TGTGCCAGCAGCCCCGGACTAACGAGAAGTGTTGATGAAGCTTTCTTT CASSPGLTRSVDEAFF
TRBJ2-5 TRBV13 - 15 - TGTGCCAGCAGCCAGACAGCGGGTTATGGGGAGACCCAGTACTTC CASSQTAGYGETQYF
TRBJ2-1 TRBV7-6 - 12 - TGTGCCAGCAGCCTTAGGAACAATGAGCAGTTCTTC CASSLRNNEQFF
TRBJ1-2 TRBV7-2 many 13 - TGTGCCAGCAGCTTAGAAGGGGTCTATGGCTACACCTTC CASSLEGVYGYTF
TRBJ1-1 TRBV20-1 - 13 - TGCAGTGCCCAGGGACATTTGAACACTGAAGCTTTCTTT CSAQGHLNTEAFF
TRBJ1-1 TRBV10-3 - 16 - TGTGCCATCAAGGGTTTGGAGGCAGGACGGAACACTGAAGCTTTCTTT CAIKGLEAGRNTEAFF